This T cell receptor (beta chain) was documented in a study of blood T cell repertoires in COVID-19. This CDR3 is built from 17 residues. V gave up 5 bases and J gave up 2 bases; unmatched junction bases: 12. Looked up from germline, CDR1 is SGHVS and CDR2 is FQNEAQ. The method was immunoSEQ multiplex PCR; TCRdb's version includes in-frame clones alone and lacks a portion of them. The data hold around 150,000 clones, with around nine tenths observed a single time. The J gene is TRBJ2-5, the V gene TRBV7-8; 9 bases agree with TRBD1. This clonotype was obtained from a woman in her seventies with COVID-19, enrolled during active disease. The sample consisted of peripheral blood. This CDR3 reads CASSKQLWDREQETQYF. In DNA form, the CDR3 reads TGTGCCAGCAGCAAACAGCTTTGGGACAGGGAACAAGAGACCCAGTACTTC. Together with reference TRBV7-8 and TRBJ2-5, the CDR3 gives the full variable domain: GAGVSQSPRYKVAKRGQDVALRCDPISGHVSLFWYQQALGQGPEFLTYFQNEAQLDKSGLPSDRFFAERPEGSVSTLKIQRTQQEDSAVYLCASSKQLWDREQETQYFGPGTRLLVL.